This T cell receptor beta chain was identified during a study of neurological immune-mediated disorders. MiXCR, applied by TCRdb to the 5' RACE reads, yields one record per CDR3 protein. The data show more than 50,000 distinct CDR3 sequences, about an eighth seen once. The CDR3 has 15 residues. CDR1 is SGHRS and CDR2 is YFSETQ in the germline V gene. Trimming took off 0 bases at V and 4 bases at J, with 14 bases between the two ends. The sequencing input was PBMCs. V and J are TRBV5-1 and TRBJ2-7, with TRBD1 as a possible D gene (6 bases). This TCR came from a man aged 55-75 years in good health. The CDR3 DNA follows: TGCGCCAGCAGCTTGGTCTGGGGGCGCTTGTACGAGCAGTACTTC. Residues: CASSLVWGRLYEQYF.